A single sample gave rise to the 22 T cell receptor beta chains below, sequenced in a study of blood T cell repertoires in COVID-19. Assay: immunoSEQ multiplex PCR; the TCRdb copy retains only in-frame clones and omits some. The sample lists 220,000 or so clones; 84% were seen once. The sequencing sample was made of PBMCs or T cells enriched from blood (not recorded which). Receptors originate from a woman aged 40 to 50 who had recovered from COVID-19.

The J gene is TRBJ2-7, the V gene TRBV5-5, with 10 bases aligning to TRBD2. The CDR3 is made up of 14 amino acids. The junction had 6 bases not matched to a gene; V was cut back by 4 bases and J by 5 bases. CDR1 and CDR2 (germline): SGHKS, YYEKEE (reference sequence). The CDR3 bases are TGTGCCAGCAGCCTCAGCGGGAGGGTCCACGAGCAGTACTTC. Amino acids: CASSLSGRVHEQYF.

J is TRBJ2-1 and V is TRBV28; 8 bases map to TRBD2. V lost 5 bases and J lost 3; bases outside the gene matches: 9. This CDR3 is built from 16 residues. Germline-derived CDR1 and CDR2 are MDHEN and SYDVKM. The CDR3 nucleotides read TGTGCCAGCAGTCCCTTCAGCGGGAGAGTCTACAATGAGCAGTTCTTC. This encodes CASSPFSGRVYNEQFF. The entire variable domain, with the rest obtained from reference TRBV28 and TRBJ2-1, is as follows: DVKVTQSSRYLVKRTGEKVFLECVQDMDHENMFWYRQDPGLGLRLIYFSYDVKMKEKGDIPEGYSVSREKKERFSLILESASTNQTSMYLCASSPFSGRVYNEQFFGPGTRLTVL.

Remarks on this clone: The identical CDR3 is also encoded by other nucleotide sequences in the sample. This chain connects TRBV7-2 to TRBJ1-5, with D possibly matching TRBD1 (5 bases). V lost 2 bases and J 5 bases, leaving 7 bases between the germline ends. Germline CDR1 and CDR2: SGHTA and FQGNSA. The CDR3 has 13 residues. Here the CDR3 DNA reads TGTGCCAGCAGCTTACGGGGGGATCAGCCCCAGCATTTT. Its protein product is CASSLRGDQPQHF.

The gene calls are TRBV5-1 and TRBJ2-5; D is possibly TRBD1 (6 bases). V lost 0 bases, J lost 5 bases, and 11 bases lay in between. The CDR3 has 14 amino acids. Germline lookup yields CDR1 SGHRS and CDR2 YFSETQ. The chain's CDR3 is CASSLDRVRETQYF. The CDR3 DNA reads as TGCGCCAGCAGCTTGGACAGGGTAAGGGAGACCCAGTACTTC.

V usage is TRBV5-1 and J usage is TRBJ1-2; 7 bases agree with TRBD1. Germline-derived CDR1 and CDR2 are SGHRS and YFSETQ. J was trimmed by 4 bases and V by 2 bases; bases with no gene match: 2. The CDR3 loop spans 13 amino acids. The CDR3 DNA reads TGCGCCAGCAGCTTAAGGACAGGCTATGGCTACACCTTC. Translated: CASSLRTGYGYTF.

This clone was counted once. The rearrangement joins TRBV21-1 to TRBJ1-5; TRBD1 was called by the table and not checked on the DNA. TRBV21-1 is shown as a pseudogene. The length of the CDR3 is 18 residues. Written as DNA, the CDR3 is TGTGCCAGCAGCAAAGCTAAAGCACGAGACAGGCCCAATCAGCCCCAGCATTTT. Its translation is CASSKAKARDRPNQPQHF.

As to this clone: The same CDR3 also results from other DNA sequences found in this sample. This rearrangement joins TRBV28 to TRBJ1-1; 8 bases are shared with TRBD1. The ends lost 2 bases at V and 5 bases at J; junction bases unmatched: 4. CDR1 is MDHEN, CDR2 SYDVKM, per germline. The CDR3 totals 14 residues. The CDR3 DNA is TGTGCCAGCAGTTTACAGGGGGCGCGAACTGAAGCTTTCTTT. Translation gives CASSLQGARTEAFF.

This sequence joins TRBV6-2 or TRBV6-3 and TRBJ1-3; D is unresolved. Deletions cut 2 bases from V and 2 bases from J, with 7 bases between. The CDR3 is 14 residues long. Germline V gives CDR1 MNHEY, CDR2 SVGEGT. CDR3 region: CASSYGETGNTIYF. The CDR3 DNA reads TGTGCCAGCAGTTACGGAGAGACTGGAAACACCATATATTTT.

The chain couples TRBV24-1 to TRBJ2-3; weak D call: TRBD2 (6 bases). This CDR3 region has 15 residues. Looked up from germline, CDR1 is KGHDR and CDR2 is SFDVKD. Trimming took 3 bases from V and 3 from J, leaving 12 bases between them. The CDR3, as DNA: TGTGCCACCAGTGATCGCGGGGTGTTTACAGATACGCAGTATTTT. The encoded protein is CATSDRGVFTDTQYF.

The gene calls are TRBV5-4 and TRBJ2-2; 10 bases are shared with TRBD1. The V gene end was trimmed by 0 bases and the J gene end by 3 bases; junction bases not matched to a gene: 5. Germline V gene data show CDR1 as SGHNT and CDR2 as YYREEE (reference sequence). The CDR3 runs to 17 residues. CDR3 in DNA: TGTGCCAGCAGCTTGGGACAGGGGGCGATTTACACCGGGGAGCTGTTTTTT. Amino acids: CASSLGQGAIYTGELFF.

The rearrangement uses TRBV3-1 (or the pseudogene TRBV3-2) and TRBJ2-5; 8 bases align to TRBD2. J lost 4 bases, V lost 3 bases, and 7 bases had no gene match. The CDR3 is 15 residues long. CDR1 and CDR2 from the germline V gene are LGHDT and YNNKEL (reference sequence). CDR3 DNA sequence: TGTGCCAGCAGCCAGGACGGACTAGCCTCAGAGACCCAGTACTTC. Protein: CASSQDGLASETQYF.

A few counts support this clone. An end of the junction does not agree with germline; a read error may underlie this. This chain connects TRBV5-4 to TRBJ2-7; D not certain. From germline, CDR1 is SGHNT and CDR2 YYREEE (reference sequence). The CDR3 consists of 12 residues. CDR3 loop: CASRLGGDEQYF. The CDR3 bases are TGTGCCAGCAGGTTGGGCGGAGACGAGCAGTACTTC.

V usage is TRBV18 and J usage is TRBJ1-1; a possible D gene is TRBD1 (6 bases). This CDR3 has 13 amino acids. V was shortened by 6 bases and J by 8 bases, with 16 bases between the two germline ends. Germline CDR1 reads KGHSH; CDR2 reads LQKENI. The CDR3 DNA sequence: TGTGCCAGCTCGCCGACAGGCGGAGAGGAAGCTTTCTTT. It is translated as CASSPTGGEEAFF.

The rearrangement links TRBV6-1 to TRBJ2-6; tentative D call: TRBD2 (6 bases). CDR1 is MNHNS, CDR2 SASEGT, per germline. Trimming shortened V by 4 bases and J by 4 bases, and 14 bases separated the two germline ends. The CDR3 totals 16 residues. The CDR3 protein is CASSAGDLSGANVLTF. In DNA form, the CDR3 reads TGTGCCAGCAGTGCGGGGGACCTCTCCGGGGCCAACGTCCTGACTTTC.

The gene calls are TRBV15 and TRBJ2-7; TRBD1 might be the D (6 bases). Trimming removed 1 base at V and 3 bases at J, with 7 bases between. From germline, CDR1 is LNHNV and CDR2 YYDKDF (reference sequence). CDR3 length: 13 residues. This chain's CDR3 is CATSRVGGYEQYF. In DNA form, the CDR3 reads TGTGCCACCAGCAGAGTAGGGGGCTACGAGCAGTACTTC. The full variable domain, its missing parts supplied by reference TRBV15 and TRBJ2-7, is DAMVIQNPRYQVTQFGKPVTLSCSQTLNHNVMYWYQQKSSQAPKLLFHYYDKDFNNEADTPDNFQSRRPNTSFCFLDIRSPGLGDTAMYLCATSRVGGYEQYFGPGTRLTVT.

The chain employs TRBV9 and TRBJ2-5, with TRBD1 identical over 7 bases. CDR1 is SGDLS and CDR2 is YYNGEE in the germline V gene. Losses at the gene ends were 3 bases for V and 1 base for J; bases not matched to a gene: 3. The CDR3 length is 14 residues. CDR3 sequence: CASSGGTVQETQYF. In DNA form, the CDR3 reads TGTGCCAGCAGCGGAGGGACAGTCCAAGAGACCCAGTACTTC.

The chain has TRBV30 and TRBJ2-2, with a possible D match to TRBD1 (6 bases). CDR1 GTSNPN and CDR2 SVGIG come from the germline V gene (reference sequence). This CDR3 has 14 amino acids. Trimming took off 7 bases at V and 0 bases at J, with 12 bases between the two ends. The CDR3 sequence is CAFRQASNTGELFF. In DNA, the CDR3 is TGTGCCTTCAGACAGGCTTCGAACACCGGGGAGCTGTTTTTT.

The chain recombines TRBV7-2 with TRBJ2-2, with 8 bases lining up with TRBD2. The germline gives CDR1 SGHTA, CDR2 FQGNSA. The CDR3 consists of 16 residues. With V trimmed by 5 bases and J by 1 base, 6 bases remained unmatched. CDR3 DNA sequence: TGTGCCAGCAGCCGGGAGGGCCTCAGGAACACCGGGGAGCTGTTTTTT. As protein: CASSREGLRNTGELFF.

V is TRBV28 and J is TRBJ1-1; D might be TRBD1 (5 bases). This CDR3 region has 15 residues. Trimming took off 3 bases at V and 4 bases at J, with 15 bases between the two ends. CDR1 MDHEN and CDR2 SYDVKM come from the germline V gene. The CDR3 DNA reads TGTGCCAGCAGTTTTGAAAGGAGGGGAGGCACTGAAGCTTTCTTT. Its translation: CASSFERRGGTEAFF.

As DNA, the CDR3 is TGCGCCAGCAGCCCGGCCGACTTAGATACGCAGTATTTT. Protein product: CASSPADLDTQYF. This chain connects TRBV4-1 to TRBJ2-3; D is unclear. Germline V gene lookup returns CDR1 MGHRA and CDR2 YSYEKL. Trimming removed 4 bases at V and 5 bases at J, with 10 bases between. The CDR3 extends over 13 amino acids.

The chain employs TRBV10-2 and TRBJ2-3; maybe TRBD1 (5 bases). V was trimmed by 0 bases and J by 0 bases, leaving 7 bases between them. The CDR3 runs to 15 residues. CDR1 is WSHSY and CDR2 is SAAADI in the germline V gene. The CDR3 DNA follows: TGCGCCAGCAGTGAGTCGAGACAGAGCACAGATACGCAGTATTTT. It codes for CASSESRQSTDTQYF.

The chain is built from TRBV11-3 and TRBJ2-5, with a possible D match to TRBD2 (6 bases). V shed 1 base and J shed 0 bases, with 12 bases lying between them. There are 16 residues in the CDR3. Germline CDR1 is SGHNT and CDR2 is YENEEA. CDR3 residues: CASSLGGSGYQETQYF. CDR3 bases: TGTGCCAGCAGCTTAGGCGGCAGCGGGTACCAAGAGACCCAGTACTTC.